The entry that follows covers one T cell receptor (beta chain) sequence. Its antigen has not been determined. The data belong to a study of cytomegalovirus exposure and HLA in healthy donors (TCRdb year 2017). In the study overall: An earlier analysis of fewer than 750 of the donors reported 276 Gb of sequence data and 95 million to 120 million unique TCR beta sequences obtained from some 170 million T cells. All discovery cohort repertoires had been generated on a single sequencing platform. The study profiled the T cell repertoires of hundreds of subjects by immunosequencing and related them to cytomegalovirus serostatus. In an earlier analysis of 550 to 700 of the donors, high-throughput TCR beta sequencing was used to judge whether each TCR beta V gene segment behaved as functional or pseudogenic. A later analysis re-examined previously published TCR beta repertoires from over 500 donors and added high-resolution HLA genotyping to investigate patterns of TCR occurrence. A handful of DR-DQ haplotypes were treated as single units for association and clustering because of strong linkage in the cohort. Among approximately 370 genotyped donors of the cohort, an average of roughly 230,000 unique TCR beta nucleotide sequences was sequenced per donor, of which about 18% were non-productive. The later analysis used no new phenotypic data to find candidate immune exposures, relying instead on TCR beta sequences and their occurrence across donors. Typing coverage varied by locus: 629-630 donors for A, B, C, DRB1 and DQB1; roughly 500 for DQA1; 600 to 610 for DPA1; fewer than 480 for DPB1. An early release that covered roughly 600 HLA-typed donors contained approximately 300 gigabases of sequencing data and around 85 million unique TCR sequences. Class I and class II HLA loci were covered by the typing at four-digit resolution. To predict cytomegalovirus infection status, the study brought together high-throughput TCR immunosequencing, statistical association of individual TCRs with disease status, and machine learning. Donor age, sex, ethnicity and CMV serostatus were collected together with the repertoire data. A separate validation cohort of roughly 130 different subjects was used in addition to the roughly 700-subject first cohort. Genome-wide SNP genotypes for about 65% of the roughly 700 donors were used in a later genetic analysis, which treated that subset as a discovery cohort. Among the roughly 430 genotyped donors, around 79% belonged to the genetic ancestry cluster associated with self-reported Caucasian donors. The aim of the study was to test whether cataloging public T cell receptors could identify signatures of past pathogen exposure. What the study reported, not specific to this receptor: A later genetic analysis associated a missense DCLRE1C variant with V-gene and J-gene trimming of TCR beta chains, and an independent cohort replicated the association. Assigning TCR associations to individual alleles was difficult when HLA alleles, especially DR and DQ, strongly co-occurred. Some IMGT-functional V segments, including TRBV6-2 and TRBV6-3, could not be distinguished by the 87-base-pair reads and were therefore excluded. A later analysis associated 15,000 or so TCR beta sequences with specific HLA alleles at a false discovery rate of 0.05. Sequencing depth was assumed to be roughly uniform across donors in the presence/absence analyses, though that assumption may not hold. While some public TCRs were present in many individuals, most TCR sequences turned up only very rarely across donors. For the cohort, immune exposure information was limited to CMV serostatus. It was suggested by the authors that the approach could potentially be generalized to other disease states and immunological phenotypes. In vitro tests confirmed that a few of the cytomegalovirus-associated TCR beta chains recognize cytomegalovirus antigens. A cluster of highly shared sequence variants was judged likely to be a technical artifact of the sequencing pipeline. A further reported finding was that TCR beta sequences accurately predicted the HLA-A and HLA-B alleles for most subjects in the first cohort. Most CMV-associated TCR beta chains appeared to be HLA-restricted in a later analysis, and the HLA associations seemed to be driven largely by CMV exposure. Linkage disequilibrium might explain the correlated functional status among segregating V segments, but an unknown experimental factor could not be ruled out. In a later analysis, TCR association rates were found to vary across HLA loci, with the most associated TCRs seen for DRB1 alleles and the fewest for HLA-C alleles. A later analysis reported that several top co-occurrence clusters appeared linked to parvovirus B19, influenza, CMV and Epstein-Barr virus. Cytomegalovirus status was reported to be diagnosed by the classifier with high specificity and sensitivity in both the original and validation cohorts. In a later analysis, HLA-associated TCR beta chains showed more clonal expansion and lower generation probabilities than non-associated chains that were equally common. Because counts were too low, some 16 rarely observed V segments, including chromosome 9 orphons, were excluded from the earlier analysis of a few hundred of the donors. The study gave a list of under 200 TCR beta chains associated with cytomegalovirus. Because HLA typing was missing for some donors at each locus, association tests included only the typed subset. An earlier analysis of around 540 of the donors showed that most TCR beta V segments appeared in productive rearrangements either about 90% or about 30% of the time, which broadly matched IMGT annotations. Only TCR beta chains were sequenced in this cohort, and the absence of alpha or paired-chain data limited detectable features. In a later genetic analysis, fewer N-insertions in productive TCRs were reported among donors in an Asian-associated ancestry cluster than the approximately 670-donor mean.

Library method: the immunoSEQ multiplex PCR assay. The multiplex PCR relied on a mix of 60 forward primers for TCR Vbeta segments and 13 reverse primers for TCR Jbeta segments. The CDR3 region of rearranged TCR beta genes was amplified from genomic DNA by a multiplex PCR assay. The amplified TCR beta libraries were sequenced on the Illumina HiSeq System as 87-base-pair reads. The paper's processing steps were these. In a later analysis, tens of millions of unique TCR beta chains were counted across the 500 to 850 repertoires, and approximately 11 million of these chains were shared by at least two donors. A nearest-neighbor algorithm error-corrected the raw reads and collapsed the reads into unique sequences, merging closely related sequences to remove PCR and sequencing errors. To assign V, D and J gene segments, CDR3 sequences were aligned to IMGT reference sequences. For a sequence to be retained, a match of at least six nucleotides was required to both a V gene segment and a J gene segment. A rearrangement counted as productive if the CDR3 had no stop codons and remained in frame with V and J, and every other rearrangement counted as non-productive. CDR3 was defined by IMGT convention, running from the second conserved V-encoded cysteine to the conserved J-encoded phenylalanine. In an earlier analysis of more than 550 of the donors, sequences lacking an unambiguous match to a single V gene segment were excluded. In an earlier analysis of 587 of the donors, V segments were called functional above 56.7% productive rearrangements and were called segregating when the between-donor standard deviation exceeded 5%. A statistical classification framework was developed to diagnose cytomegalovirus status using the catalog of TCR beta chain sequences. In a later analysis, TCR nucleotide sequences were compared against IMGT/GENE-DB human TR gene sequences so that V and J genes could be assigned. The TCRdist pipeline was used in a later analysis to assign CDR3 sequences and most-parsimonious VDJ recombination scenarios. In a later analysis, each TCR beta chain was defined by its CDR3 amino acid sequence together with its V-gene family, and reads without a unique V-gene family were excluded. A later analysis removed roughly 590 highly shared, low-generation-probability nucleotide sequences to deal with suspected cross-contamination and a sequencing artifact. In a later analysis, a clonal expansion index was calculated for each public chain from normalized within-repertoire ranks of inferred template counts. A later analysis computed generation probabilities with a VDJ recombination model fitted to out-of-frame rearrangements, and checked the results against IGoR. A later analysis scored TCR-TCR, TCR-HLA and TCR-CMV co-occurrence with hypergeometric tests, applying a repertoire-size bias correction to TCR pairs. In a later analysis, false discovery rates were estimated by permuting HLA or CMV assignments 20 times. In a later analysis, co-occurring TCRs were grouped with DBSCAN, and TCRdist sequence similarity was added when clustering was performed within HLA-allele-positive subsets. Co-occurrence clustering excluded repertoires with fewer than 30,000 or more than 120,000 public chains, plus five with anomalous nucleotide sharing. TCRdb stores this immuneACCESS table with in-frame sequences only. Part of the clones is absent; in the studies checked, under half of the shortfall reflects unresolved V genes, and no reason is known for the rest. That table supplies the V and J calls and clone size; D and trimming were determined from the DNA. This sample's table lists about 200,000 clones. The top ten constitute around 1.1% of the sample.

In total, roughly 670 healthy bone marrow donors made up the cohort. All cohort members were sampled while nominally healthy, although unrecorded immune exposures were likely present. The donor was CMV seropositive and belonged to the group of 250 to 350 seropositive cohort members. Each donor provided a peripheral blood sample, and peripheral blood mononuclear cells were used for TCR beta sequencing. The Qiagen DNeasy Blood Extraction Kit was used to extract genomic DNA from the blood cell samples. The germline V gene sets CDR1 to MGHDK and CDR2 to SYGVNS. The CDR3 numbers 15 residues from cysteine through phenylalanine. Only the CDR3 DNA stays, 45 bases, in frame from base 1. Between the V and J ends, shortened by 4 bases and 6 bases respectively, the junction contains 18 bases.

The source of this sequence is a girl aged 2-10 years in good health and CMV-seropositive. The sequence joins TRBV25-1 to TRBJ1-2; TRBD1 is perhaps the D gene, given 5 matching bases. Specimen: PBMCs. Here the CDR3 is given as CASSVKVRDHNGYTF. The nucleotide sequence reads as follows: TGTGCCAGCAGTGTCAAAGTGCGGGACCATAATGGCTACACCTTC.